These 26 T cell receptor beta chains were sequenced from one sample in a study of identifying expanded T cells in peripheral blood. The method was immunoSEQ multiplex PCR; TCRdb's version includes in-frame clones alone and lacks a portion of them. The sample holds some 100,000 clones, around 88% seen once. The sequenced material came from blood. Every receptor here comes from a person between 18 and 75 years old in good health.

V and J are TRBV6-5 and TRBJ1-5, with D uncertain. V lost 6 bases to trimming and J lost 8 bases, with 20 bases between them. This CDR3 spans 15 amino acids. Germline CDR1 is MNHEY and CDR2 is SVGAGI. The CDR3 spells CASRETGLVAEPQHF. The DNA for the CDR3 is TGTGCCAGCAGGGAAACCGGGCTGGTAGCTGAGCCCCAGCATTTT.

The chain couples TRBV18 to TRBJ1-2; the D is unclear. The V end was cut by 2 bases, the J end by 6 bases, with 10 bases between. The CDR3 is 13 amino acids. The germline CDR1 and CDR2 sequences are KGHSH and LQKENI. The CDR3 protein is CASSPTADHGYTF. In DNA form, the CDR3 reads TGTGCCAGCTCACCAACAGCCGACCATGGCTACACCTTC.

This chain uses TRBV25-1 with TRBJ2-3; D remains ambiguous. Germline values: CDR1 MGHDK, CDR2 SYGVNS. Trimming left V 1 base short and J 4 bases short, with 6 bases between. CDR3 length equals 13 residues. The CDR3 DNA is TGTGCCAGCAGTGAATGGGGTCCAGATACGCAGTATTTT. It codes for CASSEWGPDTQYF. Together with reference TRBV25-1 and TRBJ2-3, the CDR3 gives the full variable domain: EADIYQTPRYLVIGTGKKITLECSQTMGHDKMYWYQQDPGMELHLIHYSYGVNSTEKGDLSSESTVSRIRTEHFPLTLESARPSHTSQYLCASSEWGPDTQYFGPGTRLTVL.

The V call is TRBV6-1, the J call TRBJ1-2; D possibly corresponds to TRBD1 (5 bases). The V end was cut by 2 bases, the J end by 4 bases, with 20 bases between. This CDR3 spans 17 amino acids. CDR1 and CDR2 (germline): MNHNS, SASEGT. CDR3 DNA: TGTGCCAGCAGTGAAATGTCGGAGACAGCCCGTTTCTATGGCTACACCTTC. Amino acids: CASSEMSETARFYGYTF.

The rearrangement joins TRBV4-3 to TRBJ2-7; weak D call: TRBD1 (6 bases). CDR1 LGHNA and CDR2 YSLEER come from the germline V gene. Trimming cost V 0 bases and J 0 bases, with 9 bases left between them. The CDR3 is 15 amino acids. The chain's CDR3 is CASSQDAGDSYEQYF. DNA of the CDR3: TGCGCCAGCAGCCAAGACGCAGGGGACTCCTACGAGCAGTACTTC.

The rearrangement joins TRBV5-4 to TRBJ2-7; tentatively, D is TRBD2 (5 bases). Trimming stripped 7 bases from V and 1 base from J, with 18 bases between. The germline V gene encodes CDR1 SGHNT and CDR2 YYREEE (reference sequence). The CDR3 has 15 residues. The chain's CDR3 is CASSVGPGYSYEQYF. CDR3 nucleotide sequence: TGTGCCAGCTCCGTGGGTCCGGGGTATTCCTACGAGCAGTACTTC. The full variable domain, its missing parts supplied by reference TRBV5-4 and TRBJ2-7, is ETGVTQSPTHLIKTRGQQVTLRCSSQSGHNTVSWYQQALGQGPQFIFQYYREEENGRGNFPPRFSGLQFPNYSSELNVNALELDDSALYLCASSVGPGYSYEQYFGPGTRLTVT.

The rearrangement links TRBV27 to TRBJ2-7, with a possible D match to TRBD1 (6 bases). Per the germline V gene, CDR1 is MNHEY and CDR2 is SMNVEV (reference sequence). The V end lost 4 bases, the J end lost 0 bases, and 16 bases lay between the germline ends. The CDR3 extends over 16 amino acids. CDR3 protein: CASSSGVPLSSYEQYF. As DNA, the CDR3 is TGTGCCAGCAGTTCAGGGGTCCCCTTAAGCTCCTACGAGCAGTACTTC.

This chain links TRBV7-2 with TRBJ1-3; D uncertain. CDR3 length: 14 amino acids. V shed 1 base and J shed 1 base, with 5 bases lying between them. Germline V gives CDR1 SGHTA, CDR2 FQGNSA. The CDR3 spells CASSLGVSGNTIYF. CDR3 coding DNA: TGTGCCAGCAGCTTAGGCGTATCTGGAAACACCATATATTTT.

V gene TRBV4-1 combines with J gene TRBJ2-5; D not certain. The J call could be wrong; TRBJ2-7 is a better fit for the DNA end. CDR3 length: 13 residues. In germline, CDR1 is MGHRA, CDR2 YSYEKL. CDR3 protein: CASSQDAAYEQYF. DNA of the CDR3: TGCGCCAGCAGCCAAGATGCGGCCTACGAGCAGTACTTC.

This clone was recorded once. The CDR3 is CASSRNSPRGETQYF. CDR3 bases: TGTGCCAGCAGCCGGAACAGCCCCCGGGGAGAGACCCAGTACTTC. The chain employs TRBV7-9 and TRBJ2-5, with D possibly being TRBD2 (5 bases). V was shortened by 5 bases and J by 4 bases, with 17 bases between the two germline ends. CDR1 is SEHNR, CDR2 FQNEAQ, per germline (reference sequence). The CDR3 loop spans 15 amino acids.

This clone was seen many times. This chain connects TRBV15 to TRBJ1-4, with D possibly TRBD1 on 5 matching bases. The CDR3 length is 15 residues. Germline V gene lookup returns CDR1 LNHNV and CDR2 YYDKDF (reference sequence). Trimming removed 9 bases from V and 8 bases from J, with 22 bases in between. The CDR3 here is CATSLGVGEAEKLFF. The CDR3 DNA follows: TGTGCCACTTCCCTCGGGGTAGGGGAGGCAGAAAAACTGTTTTTT.

The CDR3 region is CASSPGGLAGDEQYF. For the CDR3, the DNA is TGTGCCAGCAGCCCGGGTGGGCTAGCGGGGGACGAGCAGTACTTC. This rearrangement joins TRBV9 to TRBJ2-7; 10 bases map to TRBD2. CDR3 size: 15 residues. Germline V gives CDR1 SGDLS, CDR2 YYNGEE. Unmatched junction bases numbered 9, after V lost 4 bases and J lost 5 bases.

This clone was seen a few times. This sequence joins TRBV7-8 and TRBJ1-1, with 7 bases identical to TRBD1. CDR1 and CDR2 from the germline V gene are SGHVS and FQNEAQ. The CDR3 spans 16 residues. Trimming at V came to 5 bases and at J to 1 base, leaving 10 bases not matched to a gene. The CDR3 region is CASSQTSGTANTEAFF. The CDR3 DNA sequence: TGTGCCAGCAGCCAGACCTCCGGGACAGCGAACACTGAAGCTTTCTTT.

The chain links TRBV7-9 to TRBJ1-2, with D possibly matching TRBD1 (5 bases). This CDR3 region has 13 residues. V was cut by 8 bases and J by 8 bases, with 18 bases left in between. Germline CDR1 reads SEHNR; CDR2 reads FQNEAQ (reference sequence). Written as DNA, the CDR3 is TGTGCCAGCCGCTACCCGGGGGGATCCGGCTACACCTTC. Translating it yields CASRYPGGSGYTF.

The chain joins TRBV6-6 to TRBJ2-7; 9 positions match TRBD1. The germline gives CDR1 MNHNY, CDR2 SVGAGI (reference sequence). CDR3 length: 15 amino acids. With V trimmed by 6 bases and J by 3 bases, 9 bases remained unmatched. The CDR3 loop is CASRSDRGNIYEQYF. CDR3 nucleotide sequence: TGTGCCAGCAGATCAGACAGGGGGAACATCTACGAGCAGTACTTC.

V and J are TRBV6-5 and TRBJ2-2; D remains ambiguous. CDR1 and CDR2 (germline): MNHEY, SVGAGI. Trimming took 8 bases from V and 6 from J, leaving 19 bases between them. The CDR3 covers 15 residues. The CDR3 DNA reads TGTGCCAGCCATCCGGGTCCAATGAGCGCCGGGGAGCTGTTTTTT. Its protein is CASHPGPMSAGELFF.

This clone appeared once. This chain joins TRBV9 and TRBJ2-5; D may be TRBD1 or TRBD2 (5 bases each). Trimming took off 7 bases at V and 1 base at J, with 17 bases between the two ends. The CDR3 is made up of 15 amino acids. The germline V gene has CDR1 SGDLS and CDR2 YYNGEE. CDR3 nucleotides: TGTGCCAGCTCCCGTTTGGGACCCGGCCAAGAGACCCAGTACTTC. It yields the protein CASSRLGPGQETQYF.

In this sample, this clone turned up once. The chain employs TRBV7-8 and TRBJ2-3; 9 bases agree with TRBD1. Germline trimming cut 3 bases from V and 6 bases from J; bases unmatched to any gene: 10. Germline CDR1 SGHVS, CDR2 FQNEAQ. CDR3 length: 16 residues. This CDR3 is CASSFRDRGNRDTQYF. The DNA of the CDR3 is TGTGCCAGCAGCTTTCGAGACAGGGGGAATAGGGATACGCAGTATTTT.

V gene TRBV4-3 combines with J gene TRBJ1-4, with 7 bases aligning to TRBD1. In germline, CDR1 is LGHNA, CDR2 YSLEER. The CDR3 has 16 residues. V gave up 3 bases and J gave up 7 bases; unmatched junction bases: 11. The CDR3 loop is CASSQSVGGSGEKLFF. The DNA of the CDR3 is TGCGCCAGCAGCCAGAGCGTAGGGGGCAGTGGTGAAAAACTGTTTTTT.

The chain is built from TRBV27 and TRBJ2-2; D call uncertain. The CDR3 consists of 14 residues. CDR1 is MNHEY, CDR2 SMNVEV, per germline (reference sequence). V lost 5 bases and J lost 2, with 9 bases in between. For the CDR3, the DNA is TGTGCCAGCAGTCCTCTGACCAACACCGGGGAGCTGTTTTTT. Amino acids: CASSPLTNTGELFF.

This rearrangement joins TRBV29-1 to TRBJ1-3; no clear D gene. Trimming took 4 bases from V and 1 from J, leaving 2 bases between them. Germline CDR1 SQVTM, CDR2 ANQGSEA. This CDR3 region has 11 residues. The CDR3 reads CSVGSGNTIYF. The CDR3 DNA reads as TGCAGCGTTGGGTCTGGAAACACCATATATTTT.

The chain links TRBV29-1 to TRBJ1-5; weak D call: TRBD1 (5 bases). CDR3 length: 13 amino acids. Trimming took 5 bases from V and 4 from J, leaving 12 bases between them. Germline CDR1 is SQVTM and CDR2 is ANQGSEA. CDR3 in amino acids: CSVQRGRNQPQHF. CDR3 sequence (DNA): TGCAGCGTTCAGCGGGGACGGAATCAGCCCCAGCATTTT.

The chain links TRBV2 to TRBJ1-5; 10 nucleotides align to TRBD1. The CDR3 runs 14 residues. J lost 7 bases, V lost 6 bases, and 6 bases had no gene match. Germline V CDR1 and CDR2: SNHLY, FYNNEI. For the CDR3, the DNA is TGTGCCAGCAGCAGGACAGGGGGAGGGCAGCCCCAGCATTTT. Translation: CASSRTGGGQPQHF.

The V gene is TRBV4-3, the J gene TRBJ2-1, with D possibly TRBD2 on 5 matching bases. Trimming removed 0 bases at V and 2 bases at J, with 17 bases between. CDR1 is LGHNA, CDR2 YSLEER, per germline. This CDR3 has 18 amino acids. CDR3 DNA sequence: TGCGCCAGCAGCCAAGATAGCTTCGGGATAAGGGCCTACAATGAGCAGTTCTTC. This codes for CASSQDSFGIRAYNEQFF.

This clone has just one count. The gene calls are TRBV6-5 and TRBJ1-2; a possible D gene is TRBD1 (5 bases). Trimming shortened V by 7 bases and J by 3 bases, and 15 bases separated the two germline ends. This CDR3 is built from 14 residues. Germline V gene sequence: CDR1 MNHEY, CDR2 SVGAGI. Written as DNA, the CDR3 is TGTGCCAGCACCTCAACCGGGGGGGACTATGGCTACACCTTC. It translates to CASTSTGGDYGYTF.

This rearrangement joins TRBV2 to TRBJ1-1, with a possible D match to TRBD1 (6 bases). The CDR3 runs 16 residues. V lost 10 bases and J 1 base, leaving 22 bases between the germline ends. Germline V gene sequence: CDR1 SNHLY, CDR2 FYNNEI. Here the CDR3 DNA reads TGTGCCATCTACCCCCTCGTGGGGGGCTGGAACACTGAAGCTTTCTTT. Translation gives CAIYPLVGGWNTEAFF.